A single sample is the source of the 26 T cell receptor beta chains below, sequenced in a study of technical replicates of blood from several donors. Assay used: immunoSEQ multiplex PCR; TCRdb lists only in-frame clones, some missing. The table has tens of thousands of clones, roughly 91% seen once; the top ten hold roughly 0.38%. The sequenced sample was T cells isolated from PBMCs. These receptor sequences come from a human donor in good health. Some clones in this sample may be carry-over from other donors' samples.

The rearrangement uses TRBV19 and TRBJ1-3; a possible D gene is TRBD1 (6 bases). Trimming pared 1 base from V and 2 bases from J, leaving 21 bases between. CDR1 is LNHDA, CDR2 SQIVND, per germline (reference sequence). This CDR3 is 19 amino acids long. The CDR3 reads CASSIGAWSGTNPGNTIYF. DNA of the CDR3: TGTGCCAGTAGTATAGGCGCGTGGTCGGGGACAAATCCTGGAAACACCATATATTTT.

The J gene is TRBJ2-5, the V gene TRBV5-1; 11 bases fit TRBD2. V shed 4 bases, J shed 0 bases, and the junction held 2 bases outside the gene matches. Germline CDR1 and CDR2: SGHRS and YFSETQ. The CDR3 runs 15 residues. CDR3 in amino acids: CASSRGLADQETQYF. The CDR3 DNA sequence: TGCGCCAGCAGCCGGGGACTAGCGGACCAAGAGACCCAGTACTTC.

The chain combines TRBV2 with TRBJ2-7; D not resolved. The germline CDR1 and CDR2 sequences are SNHLY and FYNNEI. The V gene lost 6 bases and the J gene lost 3 bases, with 12 bases spanning the gap. The CDR3 is made up of 13 amino acids. In DNA, the CDR3 is TGTGCCAGCAGCAGGTCTATAATCTACGAGCAGTACTTC. Translation: CASSRSIIYEQYF.

The J gene is TRBJ2-4, the V gene TRBV9, with D maybe TRBD2 (7 bases). With 4 bases removed from V and 3 bases from J, the gap between germline ends came to 17 bases. Germline CDR1 SGDLS, CDR2 YYNGEE. The CDR3 sequence is 16 residues long. The CDR3 DNA follows: TGTGCCAGCAGCCCCTGGGGGGGGGCAGGCAAAAACATTCAGTACTTC. Encoded protein: CASSPWGGAGKNIQYF. Based on the CDR3 plus reference TRBV9 and TRBJ2-4, the full variable domain is DSGVTQTPKHLITATGQRVTLRCSPRSGDLSVYWYQQSLDQGLQFLIQYYNGEERAKGNILERFSAQQFPDLHSELNLSSLELGDSALYFCASSPWGGAGKNIQYFGAGTRLSVL.

This clone came up a few times. The V gene is TRBV5-1, the J gene TRBJ1-1, with D possibly TRBD1 on 5 matching bases. CDR1 is SGHRS, CDR2 YFSETQ, per germline. The CDR3 has 12 amino acids. V gave up 6 bases and J gave up 3 bases, with 9 bases separating them. CDR3 region: CASKWGDTEAFF. CDR3 nucleotides: TGCGCCAGCAAGTGGGGGGACACTGAAGCTTTCTTT. The entire variable domain, with the rest obtained from reference TRBV5-1 and TRBJ1-1, is as follows: KAGVTQTPRYLIKTRGQQVTLSCSPISGHRSVSWYQQTPGQGLQFLFEYFSETQRNKGNFPGRFSGRQFSNSRSEMNVSTLELGDSALYLCASKWGDTEAFFGQGTRLTVV.

The chain has TRBV6-6 and TRBJ2-2, with D hard to call. V lost 4 bases and J 1 base, leaving 10 bases between the germline ends. Germline V gives CDR1 MNHNY, CDR2 SVGAGI (reference sequence). The CDR3 has 15 residues. CDR3 nucleotide sequence: TGTGCCAGCAGTTCATTGACTCAGAACACCGGGGAGCTGTTTTTT. Amino acid sequence: CASSSLTQNTGELFF.

This rearrangement joins TRBV5-1 to TRBJ2-3, with 8 bases identical to TRBD2. J gave up 6 bases and V 4 bases, and 19 bases lay outside the gene matches. The CDR3 sequence is 18 residues long. Germline CDR1 SGHRS, CDR2 YFSETQ. In DNA, the CDR3 is TGCGCCAGCAGCCCGACCCAAGGGCGGGAGGAGCCCCTGGATACGCAGTATTTT. Translated: CASSPTQGREEPLDTQYF.

The V gene is TRBV11-2, the J gene TRBJ2-1; TRBD2 is a possible D gene (6 bases). This CDR3 region has 14 residues. Germline CDR1 is SGHAT and CDR2 is FQNNGV. V lost 5 bases to trimming and J lost 12 bases, with 20 bases between them. For the CDR3, the DNA is TGTGCCAGCAGCCCACTGCGGGATTACTCCGGGCAGTTCTTC. Translating it yields CASSPLRDYSGQFF. The whole variable domain, remainder taken from reference TRBV11-2 and TRBJ2-1, is EAGVAQSPRYKIIEKRQSVAFWCNPISGHATLYWYQQILGQGPKLLIQFQNNGVVDDSQLPKDRFSAERLKGVDSTLKIQPAKLEDSAVYLCASSPLRDYSGQFFGPGTRLTVL.

The V call is TRBV29-1, the J call TRBJ1-2; possibly TRBD1 for D (6 bases). V lost 7 bases and J lost 4, with 10 bases in between. The CDR3 has 11 residues. CDR1 is SQVTM, CDR2 ANQGSEA, per germline. CDR3 sequence (DNA): TGCAGCGCGTTGGACAGCTATGGCTACACCTTC. Amino acids: CSALDSYGYTF. Complete variable domain (other parts from reference TRBV29-1 and TRBJ1-2): SAVISQKPSRDICQRGTSLTIQCQVDSQVTMMFWYRQQPGQSLTLIATANQGSEATYESGFVIDKFPISRPNLTFSTLTVSNMSPEDSSIYLCSALDSYGYTFGSGTRLTVV.

V is TRBV6-6 and J is TRBJ2-7; 7 positions match TRBD1. The J segment lost 3 bases and the V segment lost 5 bases, leaving 10 bases of the junction unmatched. The CDR3 totals 15 residues. Germline CDR1 is MNHNY and CDR2 is SVGAGI (reference sequence). CDR3 sequence reads: CASSRTGTALYEQYF. CDR3 coding DNA: TGTGCCAGCAGTCGAACCGGGACAGCCCTCTACGAGCAGTACTTC.

Concerning this clone: Germline and junction disagree at one end, which may indicate a read error. V is TRBV6-6 and J is TRBJ2-7, with D possibly TRBD1 on 6 matching bases. CDR1 is MNHNY and CDR2 is SVGAGI in the germline V gene (reference sequence). The CDR3 consists of 11 residues. The CDR3 nucleotides are TGTGCCAGCAGTCTCCTCGGACAGCCGCACTTC. This encodes CASSLLGQPHF.

This sequence joins TRBV29-1 and TRBJ2-1; D unclear. The V gene lost 7 bases and the J gene lost 4 bases, with 14 bases spanning the gap. The germline gives CDR1 SQVTM, CDR2 ANQGSEA. The CDR3 has 13 residues. CDR3 nucleotides: TGCAGCGCTCCTTCCGGGTGGTACAATGAGCAGTTCTTC. Translated, it gives CSAPSGWYNEQFF.

The V call is TRBV28, the J call TRBJ1-1; D possibly corresponds to TRBD1 (5 bases). The germline CDR1 and CDR2 sequences are MDHEN and SYDVKM. This CDR3 region has 15 residues. With 1 base removed from V and 2 bases from J, the gap between germline ends came to 11 bases. CDR3 coding DNA: TGTGCCAGCAGTTTATACCTAACAGGCAACACTGAAGCTTTCTTT. This gives the protein CASSLYLTGNTEAFF.

This chain links TRBV15 with TRBJ1-5; possibly TRBD1 for D (6 bases). With 6 bases removed from V and 3 bases from J, the gap between germline ends came to 18 bases. CDR3 length equals 16 residues. Germline V gene lookup returns CDR1 LNHNV and CDR2 YYDKDF (reference sequence). The CDR3 DNA is TGTGCCACCAGGAAAACCGGGACAAATGACAATCAGCCCCAGCATTTT. This codes for CATRKTGTNDNQPQHF. Combining the CDR3 with reference TRBV15 and TRBJ1-5 gives the whole variable domain DAMVIQNPRYQVTQFGKPVTLSCSQTLNHNVMYWYQQKSSQAPKLLFHYYDKDFNNEADTPDNFQSRRPNTSFCFLDIRSPGLGDTAMYLCATRKTGTNDNQPQHFGDGTRLSIL.

The chain links TRBV7-9 to TRBJ2-1, with D perhaps TRBD1 (5 bases). V was pared by 2 bases and J by 3 bases, with 8 bases between. The germline V gene has CDR1 SEHNR and CDR2 FQNEAQ (reference sequence). The CDR3 contains 14 residues. The CDR3 here is CASSLQGGYNEQFF. The CDR3, as DNA: TGTGCCAGCAGCTTACAGGGCGGCTACAATGAGCAGTTCTTC.

The chain links TRBV5-1 to TRBJ1-3, with D maybe TRBD1 (6 bases). The CDR3 totals 15 residues. Germline V gene data show CDR1 as SGHRS and CDR2 as YFSETQ. Deletions cut 3 bases from V and 0 bases from J, with 10 bases between. The CDR3 region is CASSYQGSSGNTIYF. Here the CDR3 DNA reads TGCGCCAGCAGCTACCAGGGGAGCTCTGGAAACACCATATATTTT.

This chain connects TRBV27 to TRBJ2-1, with D maybe TRBD2 (5 bases). The germline V gene has CDR1 MNHEY and CDR2 SMNVEV (reference sequence). Trimming took 3 bases from V and 10 from J, leaving 10 bases between them. This CDR3 contains 12 residues. The CDR3 protein is CASSFPGGEQFF. The CDR3 DNA reads TGTGCCAGCAGTTTCCCTGGCGGGGAGCAGTTCTTC.

The chain has TRBV7-9 and TRBJ2-2; 8 nucleotides agree with TRBD2. The CDR3 runs 15 residues. Germline loops: CDR1 SEHNR, CDR2 FQNEAQ (reference sequence). V was pared by 6 bases and J by 8 bases, with 11 bases of the junction left unmatched. The CDR3 protein is CASSPSGRESGELFF. In DNA form, the CDR3 reads TGTGCCAGCAGTCCCAGCGGGAGAGAGTCTGGGGAGCTGTTTTTT.

The V and J genes are TRBV30 and TRBJ2-1; 8 nucleotides agree with TRBD1. After removal of 6 bases from V and 3 bases from J, the junction contained 7 bases not matched to a gene. The germline CDR1 and CDR2 sequences are GTSNPN and SVGIG (reference sequence). The CDR3 is made up of 14 amino acids. CDR3 sequence: CACRVTGGYNEQFF. The CDR3 DNA sequence: TGTGCCTGCCGAGTTACAGGGGGCTACAATGAGCAGTTCTTC.

This chain links TRBV10-1 with TRBJ2-3; D unresolved. This CDR3 is built from 14 residues. V shed 2 bases and J shed 2 bases, with 8 bases lying between them. Germline V gene data show CDR1 as WNHNN and CDR2 as SYGVQD (reference sequence). This CDR3 reads CASSESLTTDTQYF. In DNA form, the CDR3 reads TGCGCCAGCAGTGAGAGCCTCACCACAGATACGCAGTATTTT.

The CDR3 region has the DNA TGTGCCAGCAGGAGACAGGGGGTGAACACTGAAGCTTTCTTT. It encodes CASRRQGVNTEAFF. The chain recombines TRBV7-9 with TRBJ1-1; 9 bases are a match to TRBD1. There are 14 residues in the CDR3. With 6 bases clipped from V and 0 bases from J, the junction kept 2 bases outside the gene matches. Per the germline V gene, CDR1 is SEHNR and CDR2 is FQNEAQ (reference sequence).

The gene calls are TRBV14 and TRBJ1-4; no clear D gene. CDR1 SGHDN and CDR2 FVKESK come from the germline V gene. This CDR3 comprises 14 residues. The ends were cut back, 4 bases at V and 1 base at J, with 7 bases in the middle. CDR3 nucleotides: TGTGCCAGCAGCCTACAGCTAACTAATGAAAAACTGTTTTTT. It translates to CASSLQLTNEKLFF.

The rearrangement uses TRBV11-2 and TRBJ2-1; tentatively, D is TRBD1 (5 bases). This CDR3 contains 14 residues. The germline V and J ends were trimmed by 0 bases and 4 bases, with 7 bases remaining between them. Germline CDR1 is SGHAT and CDR2 is FQNNGV. CDR3 amino acids: CASSLDGAYNEQFF. The CDR3 region has the DNA TGTGCCAGCAGCTTAGATGGGGCATACAATGAGCAGTTCTTC.

V gene TRBV28 combines with J gene TRBJ1-5, with a weak D call TRBD1 (5 bases). V gave up 7 bases and J gave up 0 bases, with 19 bases separating them. Germline values: CDR1 MDHEN, CDR2 SYDVKM. The CDR3 contains 17 residues. The DNA of the CDR3 is TGTGCCAGCACTTTCGGGCGGGGGGATTATAGCAATCAGCCCCAGCATTTT. Residues: CASTFGRGDYSNQPQHF. Using reference TRBV28 and TRBJ1-5 for the parts outside the CDR3, the full variable domain is DVKVTQSSRYLVKRTGEKVFLECVQDMDHENMFWYRQDPGLGLRLIYFSYDVKMKEKGDIPEGYSVSREKKERFSLILESASTNQTSMYLCASTFGRGDYSNQPQHFGDGTRLSIL.

The rearrangement links TRBV7-9 to TRBJ1-2, with D unresolved. V was pared by 1 base and J by 4 bases, with 13 bases between. This CDR3 is built from 15 residues. Germline-derived CDR1 and CDR2 are SEHNR and FQNEAQ (reference sequence). The CDR3 DNA sequence: TGTGCCAGCAGCTTAGTAGGAGCTTCCCCCTATGGCTACACCTTC. It encodes CASSLVGASPYGYTF.

The V and J genes are TRBV28 and TRBJ2-7; D may be TRBD1 (6 bases). This CDR3 has 17 residues. The ends were cut back, 4 bases at V and 4 bases at J, with 23 bases in the middle. CDR1 is MDHEN and CDR2 is SYDVKM in the germline V gene. CDR3 coding DNA: TGTGCCAGCAGTTCACCTATCGGACAGTTGGGTGTGTACGAGCAGTACTTC. It yields the protein CASSSPIGQLGVYEQYF. The full variable domain, completed using reference TRBV28 and TRBJ2-7, is DVKVTQSSRYLVKRTGEKVFLECVQDMDHENMFWYRQDPGLGLRLIYFSYDVKMKEKGDIPEGYSVSREKKERFSLILESASTNQTSMYLCASSSPIGQLGVYEQYFGPGTRLTVT.